Listed below are T cell receptor beta chains from one sample, sequenced in a study of T cell responses to AZD1222 COVID-19 vaccine. Assay: immunoSEQ multiplex PCR; the TCRdb copy retains only in-frame clones and omits some. This table has 100,000 to 150,000 clones, about nine tenths appearing once. The material sequenced was peripheral blood, taken on day 0 of AZD1222 vaccination. The source is an adult in good health. Each CDR3 is given with its conserved first and last residue. Each record gives: CDR3 length, V gene, D gene, J gene, CDR3 DNA, CDR3 protein. A D gene is named only where the DNA matches it firmly.

14	TRBV10-1	.	TRBJ2-3	TGCGCCAGCAGTGAGTCGATGGCGCGTGATACGCAGTATTTT	CASSESMARDTQYF
14	TRBV4-1	.	TRBJ2-3	TGCGCCAGCAGCCTCATCGGACCAACAGATACGCAGTATTTT	CASSLIGPTDTQYF
15	TRBV4-3	.	TRBJ1-5	TGCGCCAGCAGCCAAGATTGGACAGTTAATCAGCCCCAGCATTTT	CASSQDWTVNQPQHF
16	TRBV2	TRBD2	TRBJ2-5	TGTGCCAGCAGTGGAGAAAGAGCGGGAGTGCGGGAGACCCAGTACTTC	CASSGERAGVRETQYF
17	TRBV11-2	.	TRBJ2-5	TGTGCCAGCAGCTTAAGTCAGTTCGGGGGAGTCGGAGAGACCCAGTACTTC	CASSLSQFGGVGETQYF
15	TRBV25-1	.	TRBJ1-4	TGTGCCAGCAGTGCTTGGGACGTCGGCAATGAAAAACTGTTTTTT	CASSAWDVGNEKLFF
14	TRBV9	.	TRBJ1-1	TGTGCCAGCAGCGTAGGTCTGAGGAACACTGAAGCTTTCTTT	CASSVGLRNTEAFF
14	TRBV28	TRBD1	TRBJ2-7	TGTGCCAGCAGTTCCCCCGGGACAGGCTACGAGCAGTACTTC	CASSSPGTGYEQYF
16	TRBV4-3	.	TRBJ2-1	TGCGCCAGCAGCCAAGATTTCCAGCTGCTGGGCGATGAGCAGTTCTTC	CASSQDFQLLGDEQFF
13	TRBV6-2/TRBV6-3	TRBD1	TRBJ1-2	TGTGCCAGCAGCCCGGGACAGAACTATGGCTACACCTTC	CASSPGQNYGYTF
14	TRBV5-5	.	TRBJ1-1	TGTGCCAGCAGCTCCGGGACCCTGAACACTGAAGCTTTCTTT	CASSSGTLNTEAFF
13	TRBV4-1	.	TRBJ2-7	TGCGCCAGCAGCCTCGGGGGAGTGAGCGAGCAGTACTTC	CASSLGGVSEQYF
16	TRBV6-1	TRBD1	TRBJ1-3	TGTGCCAGCAGTGCCTCAGGGGGCAGATCTGGAAACACCATATATTTT	CASSASGGRSGNTIYF
16	TRBV3-1/TRBV3-2	.	TRBJ2-7	TGTGCCAGCAGCCAAGATGTGGCCCTAAGCTCCTACGAGCAGTACTTC	CASSQDVALSSYEQYF
13	TRBV27	.	TRBJ2-7	TGTGCCAGCACAGGGTGGTCACCCTACGAGCAGTACTTC	CASTGWSPYEQYF
16	TRBV19	TRBD1	TRBJ2-1	TGTGCCAGTAGTAGGGGCAGGGGGCCCGAGGGGGATGAGCAGTTCTTC	CASSRGRGPEGDEQFF